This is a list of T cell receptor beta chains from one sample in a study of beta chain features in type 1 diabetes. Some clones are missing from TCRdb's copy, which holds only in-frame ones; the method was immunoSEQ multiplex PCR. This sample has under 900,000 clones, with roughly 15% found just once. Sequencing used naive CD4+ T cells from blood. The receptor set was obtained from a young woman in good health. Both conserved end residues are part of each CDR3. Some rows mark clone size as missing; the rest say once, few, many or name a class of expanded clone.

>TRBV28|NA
CASSFSTSGNNEQFF
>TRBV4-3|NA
CASSHQNYGYTF
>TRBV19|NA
CASSSLGDRGGNYGYTF
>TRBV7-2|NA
CASSLGNYGYTF
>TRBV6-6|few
CASTGAPNSYEQYF
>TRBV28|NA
CASRPGRATPTNEQFF
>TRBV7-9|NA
CASSPDRGLGETQYF
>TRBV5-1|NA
CASSLGVYTGELFF
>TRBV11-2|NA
CASSLEFMAAPTF
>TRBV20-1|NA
CSAASAYEQYF
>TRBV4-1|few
CASSRWTSADADTQYF
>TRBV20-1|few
CTGTDNEKLFF
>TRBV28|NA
CASSFSGTQNEKLFF
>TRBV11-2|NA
CASSLKAGGYEQYF
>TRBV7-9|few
CASSRGEGATFF
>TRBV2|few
CASSGSGLYYEQYF
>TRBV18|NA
CASSPGLSGETQYF
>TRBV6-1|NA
CASSIQGASNQPQHF
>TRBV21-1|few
CASSKDGQDYEQYF
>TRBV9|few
CASSVGETSLSYNEQFF
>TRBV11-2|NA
CASSLMGQGLPYEQYF
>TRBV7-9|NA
CASSLVTSGAYEQYF
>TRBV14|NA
CASSQSPRSGYGYTF
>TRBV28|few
CASSSLSGLAGGKTGELFF
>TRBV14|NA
CASSPLYVTDTQYF
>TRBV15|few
CATSSEAGSYEQYF
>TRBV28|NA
CASSSSTEAFF
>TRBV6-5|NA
CASSWLLAGAGELFF
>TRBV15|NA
CATSRAPSLAGDGEQYF
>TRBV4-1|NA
CASSQGPLNSYEQYF
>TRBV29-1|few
CSEVLRQGGETQYF
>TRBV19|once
CASSLDRNNQPQHF
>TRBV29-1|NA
CSVVRGSSYNEQFF
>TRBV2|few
CASRPDRGRRGLETQYF
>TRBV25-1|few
CASSDSADRKINF
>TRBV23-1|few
CASSQRRRQFF
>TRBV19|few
CASARGNWLQPQHF
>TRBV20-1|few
CSASKETQYF
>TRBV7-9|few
CASSPGVGTNEKLFF
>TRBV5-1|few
CASRQGANTEAFF
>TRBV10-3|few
CAISERWSVIGYTF
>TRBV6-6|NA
CASNNDRDRGYTF
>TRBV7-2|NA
CASSSSGSYEQYF
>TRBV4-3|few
CASSLKTGGWTEAFF